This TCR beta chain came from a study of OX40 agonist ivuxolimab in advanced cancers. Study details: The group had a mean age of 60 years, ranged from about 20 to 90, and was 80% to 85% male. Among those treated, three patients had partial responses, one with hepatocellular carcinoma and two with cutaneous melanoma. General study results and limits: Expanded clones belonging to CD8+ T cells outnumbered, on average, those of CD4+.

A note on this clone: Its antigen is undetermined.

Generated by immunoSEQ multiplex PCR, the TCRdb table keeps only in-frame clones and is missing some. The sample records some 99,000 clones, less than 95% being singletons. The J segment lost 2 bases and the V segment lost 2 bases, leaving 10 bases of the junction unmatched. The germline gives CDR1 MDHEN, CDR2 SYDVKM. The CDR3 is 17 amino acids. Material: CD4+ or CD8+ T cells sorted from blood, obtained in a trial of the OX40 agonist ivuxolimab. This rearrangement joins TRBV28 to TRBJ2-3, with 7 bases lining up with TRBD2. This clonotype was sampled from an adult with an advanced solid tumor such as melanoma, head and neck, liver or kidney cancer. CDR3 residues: CASSLVSGVPSTDTQYF. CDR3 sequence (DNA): TGTGCCAGCAGTTTAGTCAGCGGGGTCCCCTCCACAGATACGCAGTATTTT.